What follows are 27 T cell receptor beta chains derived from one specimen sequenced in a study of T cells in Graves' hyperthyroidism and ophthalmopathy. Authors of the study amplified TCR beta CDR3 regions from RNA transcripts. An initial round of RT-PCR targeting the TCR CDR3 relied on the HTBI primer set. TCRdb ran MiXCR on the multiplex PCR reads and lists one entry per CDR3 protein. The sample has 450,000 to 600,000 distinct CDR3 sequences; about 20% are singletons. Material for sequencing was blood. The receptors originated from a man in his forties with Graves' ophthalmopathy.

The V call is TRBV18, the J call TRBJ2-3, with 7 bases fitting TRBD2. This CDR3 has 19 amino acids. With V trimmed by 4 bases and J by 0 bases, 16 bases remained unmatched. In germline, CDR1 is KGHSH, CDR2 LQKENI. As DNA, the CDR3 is TGTGCCAGCTCACGGTACCCTCTAGCGGAGGTACCAAGCACAGATACGCAGTATTTT. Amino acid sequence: CASSRYPLAEVPSTDTQYF.

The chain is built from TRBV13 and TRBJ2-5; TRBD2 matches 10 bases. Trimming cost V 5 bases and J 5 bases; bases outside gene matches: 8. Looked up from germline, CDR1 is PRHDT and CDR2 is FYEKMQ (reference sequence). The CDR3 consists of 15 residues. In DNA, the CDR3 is TGTGCCAGCAGCGCCAATAGCGGGAGGTATGAGACCCAGTACTTC. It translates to CASSANSGRYETQYF.

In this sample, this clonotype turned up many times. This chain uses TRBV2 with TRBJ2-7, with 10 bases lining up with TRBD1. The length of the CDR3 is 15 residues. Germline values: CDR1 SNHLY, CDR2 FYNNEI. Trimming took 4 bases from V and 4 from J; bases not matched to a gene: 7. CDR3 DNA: TGTGCCAGCAGTGCCTGGGACAGGGGCGGGTACGAGCAGTACTTC. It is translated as CASSAWDRGGYEQYF.

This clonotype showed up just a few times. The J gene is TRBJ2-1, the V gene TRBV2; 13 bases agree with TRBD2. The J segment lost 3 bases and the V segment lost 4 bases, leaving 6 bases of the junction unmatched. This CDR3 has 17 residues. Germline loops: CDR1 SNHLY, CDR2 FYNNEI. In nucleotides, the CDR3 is TGTGCCAGCAGTGGACTAGCGGGAGGAGGAAGCTACAATGAGCAGTTCTTC. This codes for CASSGLAGGGSYNEQFF. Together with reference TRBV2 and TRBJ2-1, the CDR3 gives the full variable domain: EPEVTQTPSHQVTQMGQEVILRCVPISNHLYFYWYRQILGQKVEFLVSFYNNEISEKSEIFDDQFSVERPDGSNFTLKIRSTKLEDSAMYFCASSGLAGGGSYNEQFFGPGTRLTVL.

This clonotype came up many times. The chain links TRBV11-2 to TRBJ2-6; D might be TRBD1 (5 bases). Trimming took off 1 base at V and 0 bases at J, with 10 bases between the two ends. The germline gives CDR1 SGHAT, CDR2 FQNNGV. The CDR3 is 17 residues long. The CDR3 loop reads CASSLGQLLSGANVLTF. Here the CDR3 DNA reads TGTGCCAGCAGCTTAGGACAGCTACTCTCTGGGGCCAACGTCCTGACTTTC.

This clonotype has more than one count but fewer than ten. The CDR3 DNA reads TGCAGTGCTGGGTCTCTGCGCGGCGAAGGGACCCAGTACTTC. Translation gives CSAGSLRGEGTQYF. V gene TRBV20-1 combines with J gene TRBJ2-5; the D is unclear. This CDR3 comprises 14 residues. Per the germline V gene, CDR1 is DFQATT and CDR2 is SNEGSKA (reference sequence). Deletions cut 5 bases from V and 7 bases from J, with 20 bases between.

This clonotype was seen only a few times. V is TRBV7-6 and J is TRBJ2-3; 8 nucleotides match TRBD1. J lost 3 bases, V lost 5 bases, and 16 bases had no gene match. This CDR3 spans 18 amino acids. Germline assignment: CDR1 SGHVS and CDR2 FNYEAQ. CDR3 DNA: TGTGCCAGCAGCCGCAGGGGGCGCGGTCCGCAGGTGACAGATACGCAGTATTTT. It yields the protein CASSRRGRGPQVTDTQYF.

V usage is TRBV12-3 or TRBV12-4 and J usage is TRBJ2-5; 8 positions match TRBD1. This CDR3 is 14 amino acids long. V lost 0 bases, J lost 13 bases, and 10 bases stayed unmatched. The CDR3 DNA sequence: TGTGCCAGCAGTTTAGCGGGAGGACAGGGAGTTAGGTACTTC. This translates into CASSLAGGQGVRYF.

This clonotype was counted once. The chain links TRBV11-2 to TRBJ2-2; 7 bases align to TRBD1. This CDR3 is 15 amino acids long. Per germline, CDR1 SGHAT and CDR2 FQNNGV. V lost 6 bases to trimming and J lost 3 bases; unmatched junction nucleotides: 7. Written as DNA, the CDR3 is TGTGCCAGCAGTACAGGGGTTATCTACACCGGGGAGCTGTTTTTT. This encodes CASSTGVIYTGELFF.

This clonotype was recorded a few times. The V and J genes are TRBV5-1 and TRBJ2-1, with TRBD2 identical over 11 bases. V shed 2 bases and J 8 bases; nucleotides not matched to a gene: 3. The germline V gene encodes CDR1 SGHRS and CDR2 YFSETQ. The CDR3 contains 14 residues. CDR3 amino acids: CASSFLAGGDEQFF. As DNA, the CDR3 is TGCGCCAGCAGCTTCCTAGCGGGGGGAGATGAGCAGTTCTTC.

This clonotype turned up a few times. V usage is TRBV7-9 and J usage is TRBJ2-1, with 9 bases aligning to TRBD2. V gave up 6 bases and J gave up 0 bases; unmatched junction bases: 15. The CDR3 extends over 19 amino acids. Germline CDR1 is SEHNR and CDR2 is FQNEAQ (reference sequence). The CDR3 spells CASRRGGTSLTSSYNEQFF. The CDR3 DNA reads TGTGCCAGCAGACGGGGAGGGACTAGCCTTACTAGCTCCTACAATGAGCAGTTCTTC.

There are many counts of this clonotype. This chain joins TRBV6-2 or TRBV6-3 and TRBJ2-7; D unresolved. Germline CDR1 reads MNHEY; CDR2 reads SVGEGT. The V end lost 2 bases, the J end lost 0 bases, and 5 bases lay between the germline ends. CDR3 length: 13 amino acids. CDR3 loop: CASSYASSYEQYF. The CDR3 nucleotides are TGTGCCAGCAGTTACGCCTCCTCCTACGAGCAGTACTTC.

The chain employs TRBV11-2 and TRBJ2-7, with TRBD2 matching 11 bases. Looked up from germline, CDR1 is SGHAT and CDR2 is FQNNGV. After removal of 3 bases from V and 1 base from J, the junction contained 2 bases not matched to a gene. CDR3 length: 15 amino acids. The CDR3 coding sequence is TGTGCCAGCAGCTTGTCTAGCGGGAGGTCCTACGAGCAGTACTTC. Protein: CASSLSSGRSYEQYF.

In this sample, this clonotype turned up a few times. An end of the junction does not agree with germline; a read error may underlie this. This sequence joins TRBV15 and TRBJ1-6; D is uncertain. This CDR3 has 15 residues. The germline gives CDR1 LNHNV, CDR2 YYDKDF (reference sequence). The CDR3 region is CATSGDLTRDSPLHF. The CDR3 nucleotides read TGTGCCACCAGCGGAGACCTCACGAGGGATTCACCCCTCCACTTT. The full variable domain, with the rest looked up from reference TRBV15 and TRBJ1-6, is DAMVIQNPRYQVTQFGKPVTLSCSQTLNHNVMYWYQQKSSQAPKLLFHYYDKDFNNEADTPDNFQSRRPNTSFCFLDIRSPGLGDTAMYLCATSGDLTRDSPLHFGNGTRLTVT.

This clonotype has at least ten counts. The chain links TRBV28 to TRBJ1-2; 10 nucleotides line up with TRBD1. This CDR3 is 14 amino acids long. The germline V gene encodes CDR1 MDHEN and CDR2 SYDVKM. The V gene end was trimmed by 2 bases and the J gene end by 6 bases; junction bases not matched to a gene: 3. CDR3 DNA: TGTGCCAGCAGTTTACCGGGACAGGGGAATGGCTACACCTTC. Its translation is CASSLPGQGNGYTF.

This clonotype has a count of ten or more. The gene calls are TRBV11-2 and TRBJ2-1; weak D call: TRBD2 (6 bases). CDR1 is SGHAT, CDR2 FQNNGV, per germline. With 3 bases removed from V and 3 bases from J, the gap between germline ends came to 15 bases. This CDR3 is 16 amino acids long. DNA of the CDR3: TGTGCCAGCAGCTTGTACGGGAGTTTTATCTACAATGAGCAGTTCTTC. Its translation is CASSLYGSFIYNEQFF. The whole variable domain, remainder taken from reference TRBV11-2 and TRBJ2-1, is EAGVAQSPRYKIIEKRQSVAFWCNPISGHATLYWYQQILGQGPKLLIQFQNNGVVDDSQLPKDRFSAERLKGVDSTLKIQPAKLEDSAVYLCASSLYGSFIYNEQFFGPGTRLTVL.

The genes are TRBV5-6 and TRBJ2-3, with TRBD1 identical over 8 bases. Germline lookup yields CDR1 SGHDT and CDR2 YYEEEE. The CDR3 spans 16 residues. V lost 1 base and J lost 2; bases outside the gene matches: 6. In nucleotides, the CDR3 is TGTGCCAGCAGCTTGAGGACAGGGTATCACACAGATACGCAGTATTTT. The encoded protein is CASSLRTGYHTDTQYF.

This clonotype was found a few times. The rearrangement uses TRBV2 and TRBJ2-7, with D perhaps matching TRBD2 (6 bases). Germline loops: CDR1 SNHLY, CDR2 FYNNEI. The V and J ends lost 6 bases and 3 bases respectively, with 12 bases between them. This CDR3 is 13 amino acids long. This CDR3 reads CASRSQGLYEQYF. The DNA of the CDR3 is TGTGCCAGCAGGAGCCAGGGACTCTACGAGCAGTACTTC.

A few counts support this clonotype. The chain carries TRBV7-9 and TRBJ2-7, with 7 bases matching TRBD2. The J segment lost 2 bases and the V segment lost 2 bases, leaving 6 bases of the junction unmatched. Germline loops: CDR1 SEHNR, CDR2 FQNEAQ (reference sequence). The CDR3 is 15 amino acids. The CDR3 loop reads CASSLISGGTYEQYF. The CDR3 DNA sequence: TGTGCCAGCAGCTTAATCTCGGGAGGTACCTACGAGCAGTACTTC.

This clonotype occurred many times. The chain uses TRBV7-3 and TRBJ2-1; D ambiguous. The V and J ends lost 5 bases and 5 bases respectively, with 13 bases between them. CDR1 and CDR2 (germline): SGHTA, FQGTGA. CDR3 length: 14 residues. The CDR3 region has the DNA TGTGCCAGCAGCATCCAGAATTCAGACAATGAGCAGTTCTTC. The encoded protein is CASSIQNSDNEQFF. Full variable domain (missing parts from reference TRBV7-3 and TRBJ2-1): GAGVSQTPSNKVTEKGKYVELRCDPISGHTALYWYRQSLGQGPEFLIYFQGTGAADDSGLPNDRFFAVRPEGSVSTLKIQRTERGDSAVYLCASSIQNSDNEQFFGPGTRLTVL.

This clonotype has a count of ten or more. The CDR3 coding sequence is TGTGCCAGCAGCTCCACCCCATCGGGGGTGGGCTACACCTTC. This codes for CASSSTPSGVGYTF. V usage is TRBV7-2 and J usage is TRBJ1-2; the D gene is possibly TRBD1 (5 bases). The germline V gene encodes CDR1 SGHTA and CDR2 FQGNSA. V lost 4 bases to trimming and J lost 8 bases, with 17 bases between them. The CDR3 contains 14 residues. Supplemented by reference TRBV7-2 and TRBJ1-2, the full variable domain reads GAGVSQSPSNKVTEKGKDVELRCDPISGHTALYWYRQSLGQGLEFLIYFQGNSAPDKSGLPSDRFSAERTGGSVSTLTIQRTQQEDSAVYLCASSSTPSGVGYTFGSGTRLTVV.

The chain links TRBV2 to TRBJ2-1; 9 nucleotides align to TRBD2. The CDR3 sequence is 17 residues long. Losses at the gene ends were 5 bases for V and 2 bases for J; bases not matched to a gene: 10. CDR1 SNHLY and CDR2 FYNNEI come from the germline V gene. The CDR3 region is CASSSLAGPSPYNEQFF. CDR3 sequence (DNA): TGTGCCAGCAGTAGTCTAGCGGGACCCAGCCCCTACAATGAGCAGTTCTTC.

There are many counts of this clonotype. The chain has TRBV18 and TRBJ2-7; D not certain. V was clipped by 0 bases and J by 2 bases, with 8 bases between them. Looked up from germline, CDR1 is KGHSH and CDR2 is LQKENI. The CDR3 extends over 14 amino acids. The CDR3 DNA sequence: TGTGCCAGCTCACCACCCGTCAGCCCCTACGAGCAGTACTTC. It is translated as CASSPPVSPYEQYF. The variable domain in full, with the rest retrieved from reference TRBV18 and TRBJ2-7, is NAGVMQNPRHLVRRRGQEARLRCSPMKGHSHVYWYRQLPEEGLKFMVYLQKENIIDESGMPKERFSAEFPKEGPSILRIQQVVRGDSAAYFCASSPPVSPYEQYFGPGTRLTVT.

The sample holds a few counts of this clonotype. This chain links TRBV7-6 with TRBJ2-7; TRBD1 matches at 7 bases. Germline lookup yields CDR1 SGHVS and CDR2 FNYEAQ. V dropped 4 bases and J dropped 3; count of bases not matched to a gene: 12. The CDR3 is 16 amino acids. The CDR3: CASSSPVGTVGYEQYF. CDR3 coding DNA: TGTGCCAGCAGCTCCCCCGTAGGGACAGTCGGCTACGAGCAGTACTTC. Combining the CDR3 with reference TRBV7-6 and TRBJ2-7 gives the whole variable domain GAGVSQSPRYKVTKRGQDVALRCDPISGHVSLYWYRQALGQGPEFLTYFNYEAQQDKSGLPNDRFSAERPEGSISTLTIQRTEQRDSAMYRCASSSPVGTVGYEQYFGPGTRLTVT.

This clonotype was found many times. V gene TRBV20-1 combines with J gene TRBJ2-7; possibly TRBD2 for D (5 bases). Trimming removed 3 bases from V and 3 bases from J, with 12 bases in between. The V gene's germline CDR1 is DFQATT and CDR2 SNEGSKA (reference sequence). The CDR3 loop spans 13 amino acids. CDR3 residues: CSARETTRYEQYF. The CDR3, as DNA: TGCAGTGCTAGGGAGACTACCCGCTACGAGCAGTACTTC.

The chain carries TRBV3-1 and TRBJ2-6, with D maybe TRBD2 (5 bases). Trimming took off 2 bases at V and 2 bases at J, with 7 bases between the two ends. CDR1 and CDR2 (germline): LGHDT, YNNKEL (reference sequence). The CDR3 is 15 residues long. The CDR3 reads CASSQHGAGANVLTF. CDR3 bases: TGTGCCAGCAGCCAACACGGGGCTGGGGCCAACGTCCTGACTTTC.

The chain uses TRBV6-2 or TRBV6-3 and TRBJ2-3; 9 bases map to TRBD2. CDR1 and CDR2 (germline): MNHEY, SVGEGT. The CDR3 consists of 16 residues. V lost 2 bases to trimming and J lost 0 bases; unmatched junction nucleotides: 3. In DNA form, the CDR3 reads TGTGCCAGCAGTTACCCCCTAGCGGGGAGCACAGATACGCAGTATTTT. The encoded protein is CASSYPLAGSTDTQYF.